This T cell receptor beta chain emerged from a study of siplizumab effects on memory and regulatory T cells. Study results and caveats: Just a small share of alloreactive clones was traced back to unstimulated subsets. Naive T cells seemed more diverse than memory cells; they also seemed major alloresponse contributors.

The ends lost 8 bases at V and 9 bases at J; junction bases unmatched: 7. This CDR3 is built from 15 residues. Germline values: CDR1 SNHLY, CDR2 FYNNEI. The method was immunoSEQ multiplex PCR; TCRdb's version includes in-frame clones alone and lacks a portion of them. The table has roughly 70,000 clones, 93% seen once; the top ten hold roughly 5%. Concerning this clone itself: The target antigen is unknown.

The sequence derives from a human donor in good health. The specimen sequenced was CD8+ T cells sorted from blood. The chain employs TRBV2 and TRBJ2-4, with 16 bases matching TRBD2. Here the CDR3 DNA reads TGTGCCAGCCTGGGACTAGCGGGGGGGCCCGGCATTCAGTACTTC. This sequence encodes CASLGLAGGPGIQYF.